This T cell receptor beta chain was sequenced in a study of blood T cell repertoires in COVID-19 (dated by TCRdb to about 2020). Regarding the research as a whole: Samples from collaborators originated in the United States, Italy and Spain and spanned both the acute and convalescent phases of COVID-19. The material from the prospective study consisted of cDNA or gDNA derived from T cells, B-cell-depleted T cells, or PBMCs. The dataset comprised deeply sampled blood TCRbeta repertoires from subjects exposed to, actively infected with, or recovered from COVID-19. A freely available public database, intended as a resource for researchers studying the immune response to SARS-CoV-2, is where the repertoires were released. Samples came from the ongoing ImmuneRACE study (first 160 participants) plus 1,254 subjects from 6 global collaborators. Sample metadata almost always included a de-identified subject ID, COVID-19 status, age in years and sex. Where available, HLA class I and class II types were taken from metadata supplied by the sample provider and were not determined by assay-based typing.

Points the paper makes about the study in general: How much clinical and demographic metadata was included differed by source and by participant, and the metadata was provided uncurated.

TCRbeta CDR3 regions were amplified from genomic DNA using the immunoSEQ Assay, a bias-controlled multiplex PCR. The source study handled its data this way. The number of nucleated cells in each sample was estimated from the amplification of reference gene primers within the assay. To quantify the absolute abundance of each unique TCRbeta CDR3 rearrangement, sequence reads were collapsed and filtered. For each sample, productive Simpson clonality was calculated as the square root of Simpson's diversity index over productive rearrangements. The table comes from immuneACCESS by way of TCRdb, which keeps in-frame sequences with V and J called. Part of the clones is missing from these tables; in studies checked, under half for an unresolved V gene and the rest for unknown reasons. V and J calls and clone size are copied from that table; D and trimming were computed from the DNA. The sample includes 360,000 or so clones, with over 85% observed a single time. Jointly, the top ten make up under 5% of the sample.

The CDR1 and CDR2 encoded by the germline V gene are SGHRS and YFSETQ. A distance of 7 bases separates the germline ends of V and J, which lose 0 bases and 0 bases respectively. The CDR3 numbers 15 residues from cysteine through phenylalanine. Only the CDR3 portion is preserved as DNA: 45 bases, with reading frame beginning at the first base. At one collaborating source in Seattle, patients were enrolled during active infection and were followed longitudinally through the course of disease. Whole blood was collected in K2EDTA tubes by collaborating institutions according to the institutions' own protocols. For TCRbeta analysis, collaborators shipped samples in one of three forms: frozen whole blood, isolated PBMCs, or DNA extracted from either of those sample types. To note about this clone: It lacks a known antigen. No much larger clone is present one base from it, and per-base qualities are unavailable.

The chain is encoded by TRBV5-1 joined to TRBJ1-3, with the identity of the D gene unclear. Specimen: peripheral blood. The TCR was taken from a woman aged 60-75 years with COVID-19, enrolled during active disease. The nucleotide sequence is given as TGCGCCAGCAGCTTGGACCGCTACTCTGGAAACACCATATATTTT. Its protein is CASSLDRYSGNTIYF.